This T cell receptor (beta chain) was identified in a study of T-cell memory formation after mild COVID-19. Study findings and constraints: Whether day 37 second-wave clones are SARS-CoV-2-specific was not confirmed.

The CDR3 is 14 amino acids. Germline loops: CDR1 SNHLY, CDR2 FYNNEI. V was shortened by 9 bases and J by 0 bases, with 11 bases between the two germline ends. TCR alpha and TCR beta cDNA libraries carrying sample barcodes and UMIs were produced by 5'RACE using constant-segment primers. MiXCR, run by TCRdb on the 5' RACE reads, gives a single entry per CDR3 protein. Of 300,000 to 400,000 distinct CDR3 sequences in the sample, about 16% were seen once. For this clonotype: Its antigen remains unidentified.

The origin of this receptor is a man aged 18 to 30 who had mild COVID-19 (a few samples of this study predate the infection). Cell type and time point are not known. The gene calls are TRBV2 and TRBJ1-4, with D possibly TRBD1 on 6 matching bases. Sequenced: PBMCs or a T cell subset sorted from them (not recorded which). CDR3 in DNA: TGTGCCAGTCGGGACACGTCAACTAATGAAAAACTGTTTTTT. Protein: CASRDTSTNEKLFF.